The rows below give T cell receptor beta chains drawn from one sample of a study of cytomegalovirus exposure and HLA in healthy donors. This table comes from immunoSEQ multiplex PCR, and its TCRdb copy is limited to in-frame clones, with some not included. The sample carries about 200,000 clones, around 87% recorded once. Sequenced: PBMCs. The receptors derive from a woman aged 18-30 years in good health and CMV-seropositive. The CDR3 runs from the conserved cysteine through the conserved F or W. Each record gives: V gene, clone size, D gene, J gene, CDR3 DNA, CDR3 protein. D genes are given only for firm matches. Size is omitted from some rows. Given values are once, few, many or a class for expanded clones.

TRBV4-1	once	TRBD1	TRBJ2-7	TGCGCCAGCAGCCAAGGAGGACAGGGGCGCCCCTACGAGCAGTACTTC	CASSQGGQGRPYEQYF
TRBV18	.	TRBD2	TRBJ2-7	TGTGCCAGCTCACCATTAGCGGGAGAATACGAGCAGTACTTC	CASSPLAGEYEQYF
TRBV9	.	TRBD1	TRBJ1-3	TGTGCCAGCAGCGCCCGACAGGGTTTGGGGTCTGGAAACACCATATATTTT	CASSARQGLGSGNTIYF
TRBV9	.	TRBD2	TRBJ2-7	TGTGCCAGCAGCCCTGATCGGGGGGAGTACGAGCAGTACTTC	CASSPDRGEYEQYF
TRBV30	.	.	TRBJ2-7	TGTGCCTGGAGGGAAGGGAGCTCCTACGAGCAGTACTTC	CAWREGSSYEQYF
TRBV9	.	.	TRBJ1-3	TGTGCCAGCAGCGGAACCCCCTCGGGGGTTGGAAACACCATATATTTT	CASSGTPSGVGNTIYF
TRBV29-1	few	.	TRBJ1-2	TGCAGCGTTGGACAGGTACTTAACTATGGCTACACCTTC	CSVGQVLNYGYTF
TRBV4-1	.	TRBD1	TRBJ1-4	TGCGCCAGCAGCCAAGAACCCTACGGGACAGTTTGGGTAAAACTGTTTTTT	CASSQEPYGTVWVKLFF
TRBV28	.	TRBD1	TRBJ2-2	TGTGCCAGCAGTGACAGGGGGCGGACCGGGGAGCTGTTTTTT	CASSDRGRTGELFF
TRBV28	.	.	TRBJ1-2	TGTGCCAGCGCCGTTCTCCAGGGGAACTATGGCTACACCTTC	CASAVLQGNYGYTF
TRBV7-8	.	.	TRBJ1-2	TGTGCCAGCACCCCAGGGGCGGGGGGCTTTGCTAATGGCTACACCTTC	CASTPGAGGFANGYTF
TRBV14	.	TRBD2	TRBJ2-1	TGTGCCAGCAGCTGGACTAGCGGGAGGGACAATGAGCAGTTCTTC	CASSWTSGRDNEQFF
TRBV6-6	.	.	TRBJ1-1	TGTGCCAGCCACCCCGGGGGGCCGAACACTGAAGCTTTCTTT	CASHPGGPNTEAFF
TRBV2	.	TRBD1	TRBJ2-7	TGTGCCAGCAGCGTTGGACAGGGAAGGGTCTACGAGCAGTACTTC	CASSVGQGRVYEQYF
TRBV5-4	.	.	TRBJ1-1	TGTGCCAGCAGCTTCCGCCGGGCCAGGGAAAACACTGAAGCTTTCTTT	CASSFRRARENTEAFF
TRBV15	.	TRBD1	TRBJ2-7	TGTGCCACCAGCAGAGATACGGCGACAGGGTGGGGCGAGCAGTACTTC	CATSRDTATGWGEQYF
TRBV7-2	.	.	TRBJ2-5	TGTGCCAGCAGCCCGGATTGGACTTTTGGGACCCAGTACTTC	CASSPDWTFGTQYF
TRBV5-6	.	.	TRBJ2-3	TGTGCCAGCAGCTATGCAGGGGTCTACGGCACAGATACGCAGTATTTT	CASSYAGVYGTDTQYF
TRBV19	.	TRBD1	TRBJ1-4	TGTGCCAGTAGTACGGACAGGGGGCGAGACGGTGAAAAACTGTTTTTT	CASSTDRGRDGEKLFF
TRBV7-7	.	.	TRBJ2-1	TGTGCCAGCAGCTTAAGGGCCGGGGGAAATGAGCAGTTCTTC	CASSLRAGGNEQFF
TRBV29-1	.	TRBD1	TRBJ1-3	TGCAGCGTTCTCCTGGACAGGGGCCTCTCTGGAAACACCATATATTTT	CSVLLDRGLSGNTIYF
TRBV6-5	.	TRBD1	TRBJ2-3	TGTGCCAGCAGCCGGGACAGGGGCGTTCCAGATACGCAGTATTTT	CASSRDRGVPDTQYF
TRBV10-1	few	.	TRBJ2-2	TGCGCCAGCAGTGTGGGAGAATTCGGGGAGCTGTTTTTT	CASSVGEFGELFF
TRBV7-2	few	.	TRBJ1-1	TGTGCCAGCAGCTGGAGCCCGAACACTGAAGCTTTCTTT	CASSWSPNTEAFF
TRBV27	once	TRBD1	TRBJ2-2	TGTGCCAGCAGTTCCTTTCACAGGGGCGACACCGGGGAGCTGTTTTTT	CASSSFHRGDTGELFF
TRBV6-6	.	TRBD2	TRBJ2-4	TGTGCCAGCAGTTACAACTTTCGGGAGGGGAAAAACATTCAGTACTTC	CASSYNFREGKNIQYF
TRBV9	.	.	TRBJ1-3	TGTGCCAGCAGCGTAGGTGGAGGAGGGGAAAACACCATATATTTT	CASSVGGGGENTIYF
TRBV28	once	TRBD2	TRBJ2-4	TGTGCCAGCAGTTCTTTTGCACTAGCGGGCGGAAAAAACATTCAGTACTTC	CASSSFALAGGKNIQYF
TRBV30	.	TRBD2	TRBJ2-7	TGTGCCTGGAGTGGCCTAGCGGGACAGGAGCAGTACTTC	CAWSGLAGQEQYF
TRBV5-6	.	.	TRBJ2-5	TGTGCCAGCAGCTCCCAACAACTTGGGGGGGAGACCCAGTACTTC	CASSSQQLGGETQYF
TRBV5-1	.	.	TRBJ1-4	TGCGCCAGCAGCTTGGAAGAGCATACTAATGAAAAACTGTTTTTT	CASSLEEHTNEKLFF
TRBV6-5	.	TRBD1	TRBJ1-1	TGTGCCAGCAGTCACGACAGGGACATGAACACTGAAGCTTTCTTT	CASSHDRDMNTEAFF
TRBV27	.	TRBD2	TRBJ2-7	TGTGCCAGCAGTTTTCTGACTAGCGGGAGATCATACGAGCAGTACTTC	CASSFLTSGRSYEQYF
TRBV7-9	.	.	TRBJ1-5	TGTGCCAGCAGCTTAGAATTAGGGGCGGGCAATCAGCCCCAGCATTTT	CASSLELGAGNQPQHF